This T cell receptor (beta chain) was documented in a study of Graves' ophthalmopathy and Graves' hyperthyroidism. Study findings and constraints: A model built from 13 signatures distinguished ophthalmopathy from stable hyperthyroidism with roughly 85% sensitivity and about 80% specificity.

As the template, RNA transcripts were used to amplify TCR beta CDR3 regions. First-round RT-PCR with HTBI primers preceded a second-round multiplex PCR. TCRdb reanalysed the multiplex PCR reads using MiXCR and keeps one entry per CDR3 protein. The sample includes hundreds of thousands of distinct CDR3 sequences, 20% to 25% of them seen just once. Diagnostic conclusions were grounded in clinical symptoms, serum thyroxine, TRAb, thyroid ultrasound and orbital computed tomography. To note about this clonotype: What it binds is not known.

The CDR3 runs to 15 residues. Trimming removed 5 bases from V and 2 bases from J, with 15 bases in between. This clonotype was sampled from a woman between 18 and 30 years old with stable Graves' hyperthyroidism. Some clones in this sample may be carry-over from other donors' samples. The chain combines TRBV12-3 or TRBV12-4 with TRBJ1-1; D is possibly TRBD1 (6 bases). Sequenced sample: peripheral blood. The CDR3 nucleotides read TGTGCCAGCAGTCTGCACAGGGTGGCAAACACTGAAGCTTTCTTT. Encoded protein: CASSLHRVANTEAFF.